A single sample gave rise to the 30 T cell receptor beta chains below, sequenced in a study of blood T cell repertoires in COVID-19. Produced via immunoSEQ multiplex PCR; TCRdb's table is partial and in-frame only. In the table there are fewer than 120,000 clones, roughly 85% of which are singletons. Sequenced input: peripheral blood. The receptor source for this set is a human donor in a cohort sampled during active COVID-19.

The table lists this clone with a count of one. The rearrangement joins TRBV27 to TRBJ1-5; tentatively, D is TRBD1 (5 bases). From germline, CDR1 is MNHEY and CDR2 SMNVEV (reference sequence). Deletions cut 6 bases from V and 4 bases from J, with 19 bases between. The CDR3 consists of 16 residues. The chain's CDR3 is CASRSFGQGFNQPQHF. DNA for the CDR3: TGTGCCAGCAGGTCCTTTGGCCAGGGATTTAATCAGCCCCAGCATTTT.

The V and J genes are TRBV25-1 and TRBJ2-5; 7 nucleotides match TRBD2. This CDR3 is built from 13 residues. V was pared by 4 bases and J by 4 bases, with 3 bases of the junction left unmatched. Germline V CDR1 and CDR2: MGHDK, SYGVNS. In DNA form, the CDR3 reads TGTGCCAGCAGTGGGAGCGGGGTAGAGACCCAGTACTTC. It encodes CASSGSGVETQYF.

The chain uses TRBV5-1 and TRBJ1-1; no clear D. The germline gives CDR1 SGHRS, CDR2 YFSETQ. CDR3 length equals 13 residues. V was clipped by 3 bases and J by 2 bases, with 8 bases between them. CDR3 amino acids: CASSSNSNTEAFF. The CDR3 region has the DNA TGCGCCAGCAGCTCGAACAGCAACACTGAAGCTTTCTTT. The full variable domain, its missing parts supplied by reference TRBV5-1 and TRBJ1-1, is KAGVTQTPRYLIKTRGQQVTLSCSPISGHRSVSWYQQTPGQGLQFLFEYFSETQRNKGNFPGRFSGRQFSNSRSEMNVSTLELGDSALYLCASSSNSNTEAFFGQGTRLTVV.

The chain joins TRBV4-1 to TRBJ1-1; perhaps TRBD1 as D (5 bases). CDR3 size: 12 residues. Germline assignment: CDR1 MGHRA and CDR2 YSYEKL. Trimming shortened V by 1 base and J by 6 bases, and 6 bases separated the two germline ends. CDR3 nucleotides: TGCGCCAGCAGCCAAGGCAGGGCTGAAGCTTTCTTT. It specifies CASSQGRAEAFF.

The chain uses TRBV3-1 (or the pseudogene TRBV3-2) and TRBJ1-3; maybe TRBD1 (5 bases). The CDR3 extends over 15 amino acids. V dropped 3 bases and J dropped 0 bases, with 9 bases sitting between them. Germline V lookup: CDR1 LGHDT, CDR2 YNNKEL (reference sequence). The CDR3 here is CASSQGLGSGNTIYF. DNA for the CDR3: TGTGCCAGCAGCCAGGGGCTCGGCTCTGGAAACACCATATATTTT.

The V gene is TRBV4-2, the J gene TRBJ2-7, with TRBD1 matching over 7 bases. V gave up 4 bases and J gave up 7 bases; unmatched junction bases: 7. Germline V gene data show CDR1 as LGHNA and CDR2 as YNFKEQ. CDR3 length: 13 amino acids. Here the CDR3 reads CASSPGTEKEQYF. For the CDR3, the DNA is TGTGCCAGCAGCCCGGGGACAGAGAAAGAGCAGTACTTC.

J is TRBJ2-1 and V is TRBV18; D ambiguous. Per germline, CDR1 KGHSH and CDR2 LQKENI. The V gene lost 3 bases and the J gene lost 10 bases, with 10 bases spanning the gap. The CDR3 sequence is 12 residues long. The CDR3 DNA reads as TGTGCCAGCTCACCGAGATTGATGGAGCAGTTCTTC. Encoded protein: CASSPRLMEQFF. Combining the CDR3 with reference TRBV18 and TRBJ2-1 gives the whole variable domain NAGVMQNPRHLVRRRGQEARLRCSPMKGHSHVYWYRQLPEEGLKFMVYLQKENIIDESGMPKERFSAEFPKEGPSILRIQQVVRGDSAAYFCASSPRLMEQFFGPGTRLTVL.

The J gene is TRBJ2-1, the V gene TRBV10-2, with D possibly being TRBD1 (5 bases). V lost 7 bases, J lost 2 bases, and 15 bases lay in between. The CDR3 loop spans 15 amino acids. Looked up from germline, CDR1 is WSHSY and CDR2 is SAAADI. CDR3 region: CASMGLLQAYNEQFF. The CDR3 DNA reads TGCGCCAGCATGGGGCTACTACAGGCCTACAATGAGCAGTTCTTC.

This clone has a single count. V is TRBV4-1 and J is TRBJ2-5, with 9 bases lining up with TRBD2. Germline V gives CDR1 MGHRA, CDR2 YSYEKL. J gave up 10 bases and V 0 bases, and 15 bases lay outside the gene matches. This CDR3 has 17 amino acids. The CDR3 nucleotides read TGCGCCAGCAGCCAAGATATTTCGCGGGGGGGCCGGGGAGACCAGTACTTC. Protein product: CASSQDISRGGRGDQYF.

This rearrangement joins TRBV14 to TRBJ2-3; D remains ambiguous. Germline-derived CDR1 and CDR2 are SGHDN and FVKESK. Deletions cut 2 bases from V and 1 base from J, with 4 bases between. The CDR3 is 13 residues long. The DNA for the CDR3 is TGTGCCAGCAGCCAACTCGGCACAGATACGCAGTATTTT. Its protein product is CASSQLGTDTQYF.

V and J are TRBV18 and TRBJ1-1; D gene uncertain. Trimming stripped 0 bases from V and 1 base from J, with 6 bases between. The CDR3 extends over 14 amino acids. The V gene's germline CDR1 is KGHSH and CDR2 LQKENI. The CDR3 spells CASSPPLGNTEAFF. The DNA for the CDR3 is TGTGCCAGCTCACCACCGCTAGGGAACACTGAAGCTTTCTTT.

V usage is TRBV6-5 and J usage is TRBJ2-2; the D gene is possibly TRBD1 (6 bases). Per germline, CDR1 MNHEY and CDR2 SVGAGI. The V end lost 5 bases, the J end lost 7 bases, and 14 bases lay between the germline ends. This CDR3 has 14 residues. CDR3 DNA: TGTGCCAGCAGTCCCCGACAGGCCGACGGGGAGCTGTTTTTT. This translates into CASSPRQADGELFF.

The chain joins TRBV20-1 to TRBJ2-7; tentatively, D is TRBD1 (6 bases). This CDR3 has 15 residues. V was cut by 3 bases and J by 2 bases, with 17 bases left in between. CDR1 is DFQATT, CDR2 SNEGSKA, per germline (reference sequence). CDR3 DNA sequence: TGCAGTGCTAGTGGGGGCGGAGCCGTTACCTACGAGCAGTACTTC. It codes for CSASGGGAVTYEQYF.

The chain uses TRBV29-1 and TRBJ1-2, with 9 bases identical to TRBD1. The CDR3 is 14 amino acids. Per the germline V gene, CDR1 is SQVTM and CDR2 is ANQGSEA. V gave up 6 bases and J gave up 3 bases; unmatched junction bases: 8. This CDR3 is CSVEDRGLYYGYTF. The CDR3 DNA sequence: TGCAGCGTGGAGGACAGGGGATTGTACTATGGCTACACCTTC.

This clone was recorded once. J is TRBJ1-6 and V is TRBV28; D is uncertain. The V and J ends lost 4 bases and 8 bases respectively, with 9 bases between them. In germline, CDR1 is MDHEN, CDR2 SYDVKM. The CDR3 is 13 amino acids. The DNA of the CDR3 is TGTGCCAGCAGTTCATGGAGGGATTCACCCCTCCACTTT. It codes for CASSSWRDSPLHF.

V and J are TRBV2 and TRBJ2-5; tentative D call: TRBD1 (7 bases). Germline V gives CDR1 SNHLY, CDR2 FYNNEI. This CDR3 is 14 amino acids long. Trimming pared 7 bases from V and 2 bases from J, leaving 14 bases between. CDR3 DNA sequence: TGTGCCAGCAATCGGAGGGGGCCGCAAGAGACCCAGTACTTC. It encodes CASNRRGPQETQYF.

This rearrangement joins TRBV6-5 to TRBJ1-1; 7 bases agree with TRBD1. The CDR3 spans 14 residues. Germline CDR1 reads MNHEY; CDR2 reads SVGAGI. After removal of 6 bases from V and 1 base from J, the junction contained 5 bases not matched to a gene. This CDR3 is CASSPGTANTEAFF. The CDR3 nucleotides are TGTGCCAGCAGCCCCGGGACAGCGAACACTGAAGCTTTCTTT.

This rearrangement joins TRBV6-5 to TRBJ1-2, with D unclear. The ends were cut back, 6 bases at V and 2 bases at J, with 10 bases in the middle. Germline values: CDR1 MNHEY, CDR2 SVGAGI. This CDR3 spans 13 amino acids. The chain's CDR3 is CASSQDGNYGYTF. The CDR3 nucleotides are TGTGCCAGCAGCCAAGACGGGAACTATGGCTACACCTTC.

This clone has a count of ten or more. CDR3 in amino acids: CASTGRDTEKLFF. The CDR3 DNA follows: TGTGCCAGCACGGGCAGGGACACTGAAAAACTGTTTTTT. V gene TRBV6-6 combines with J gene TRBJ1-4; perhaps TRBD1 as D (6 bases). The CDR3 runs to 13 residues. In germline, CDR1 is MNHNY, CDR2 SVGAGI (reference sequence). Between the trimmed V and J ends, which lost 7 bases and 7 bases, there was a span of 13 bases.

V gene TRBV11-2 combines with J gene TRBJ2-5, with 10 nucleotides matching TRBD1. Trimming cost V 5 bases and J 5 bases; bases outside gene matches: 11. The CDR3 loop spans 16 amino acids. Germline V lookup: CDR1 SGHAT, CDR2 FQNNGV. Here the CDR3 reads CASSPTAATGGETQYF. The CDR3 region has the DNA TGTGCCAGCAGCCCCACCGCCGCGACAGGGGGCGAGACCCAGTACTTC.

The V gene is TRBV7-3, the J gene TRBJ2-3, with 7 positions matching TRBD2. The germline gives CDR1 SGHTA, CDR2 FQGTGA. J gave up 2 bases and V 4 bases, and 9 bases lay outside the gene matches. There are 16 residues in the CDR3. CDR3: CASSSELANPTDTQYF. The CDR3 nucleotides read TGTGCCAGCAGCTCCGAACTAGCGAATCCCACAGATACGCAGTATTTT.

The genes are TRBV19 and TRBJ1-4; D not certain. V shed 8 bases and J shed 4 bases, with 11 bases lying between them. The CDR3 extends over 13 amino acids. CDR1 LNHDA and CDR2 SQIVND come from the germline V gene (reference sequence). CDR3 bases: TGTGCCAGTGGGAGGGCCTATAATGAAAAACTGTTTTTT. Protein: CASGRAYNEKLFF.

The rearrangement uses TRBV6-6 and TRBJ1-1, with no clear D. The CDR3 consists of 14 residues. V lost 8 bases, J lost 4 bases, and 17 bases lay in between. CDR1 is MNHNY and CDR2 is SVGAGI in the germline V gene (reference sequence). Written as DNA, the CDR3 is TGTGCCAGCGTTTTTACTTCGGGGAGCACTGAAGCTTTCTTT. Its protein is CASVFTSGSTEAFF.

This chain joins TRBV6-4 and TRBJ2-3; 7 nucleotides match TRBD2. V lost 8 bases and J lost 2; bases outside the gene matches: 4. The germline gives CDR1 MRHNA, CDR2 SNTAGT. The CDR3 consists of 13 residues. In DNA form, the CDR3 reads TGTGCCAGCGCGGGGGACGACACAGATACGCAGTATTTT. Residues: CASAGDDTDTQYF.

This clone was seen only a few times. The chain has TRBV10-3 and TRBJ1-5; maybe TRBD1 (6 bases). V was trimmed by 4 bases and J by 7 bases, leaving 14 bases between them. The CDR3 spans 14 residues. Germline CDR1 reads ENHRY; CDR2 reads SYGVKD. Here the CDR3 reads CAISGGGTTQPQHF. The CDR3 DNA is TGTGCCATCAGTGGGGGGGGCACAACCCAGCCCCAGCATTTT.

V usage is TRBV6-5 and J usage is TRBJ2-2, with D possibly TRBD1 on 6 matching bases. V shed 5 bases and J shed 0 bases, with 10 bases lying between them. The CDR3 totals 15 residues. Germline CDR1 is MNHEY and CDR2 is SVGAGI. CDR3 DNA sequence: TGTGCCAGCAGTACGGACAGCACGAACACCGGGGAGCTGTTTTTT. Amino acids: CASSTDSTNTGELFF.

This rearrangement joins TRBV6-5 to TRBJ2-7, with D perhaps TRBD1 (6 bases). Between the trimmed V and J ends, which lost 2 bases and 6 bases, there was a span of 14 bases. The length of the CDR3 is 14 residues. Germline CDR1 is MNHEY and CDR2 is SVGAGI. The chain's CDR3 is CASSYKGEKGEQYF. CDR3 DNA: TGTGCCAGCAGTTACAAGGGGGAAAAGGGCGAGCAGTACTTC.

V usage is TRBV11-1 and J usage is TRBJ1-3; the D gene is possibly TRBD1 (6 bases). The V gene's germline CDR1 is SGHAT and CDR2 FQDESV (reference sequence). The CDR3 length is 15 residues. Trimming left V 5 bases short and J 3 bases short, with 14 bases between. The CDR3 DNA is TGTGCCAGCAGCCCGCGGACAGAGCATGGAAACACCATATATTTT. Amino acids: CASSPRTEHGNTIYF. Using reference TRBV11-1 and TRBJ1-3 for the parts outside the CDR3, the full variable domain is EAEVAQSPRYKITEKSQAVAFWCDPISGHATLYWYRQILGQGPELLVQFQDESVVDDSQLPKDRFSAERLKGVDSTLKIQPAELGDSAMYLCASSPRTEHGNTIYFGEGSWLTVV.

J is TRBJ2-3 and V is TRBV5-8, with a possible D match to TRBD1 (6 bases). The CDR3 is 15 residues long. Germline V gene sequence: CDR1 SGHTS, CDR2 YDEGEE. Trimming took 5 bases from V and 1 from J, leaving 14 bases between them. The CDR3: CASRPRGGGTDTQYF. In DNA form, the CDR3 reads TGTGCCAGCAGGCCCAGGGGTGGGGGCACAGATACGCAGTATTTT.

The rearrangement joins TRBV6-5 to TRBJ1-5; TRBD1 matches 7 bases. Per germline, CDR1 MNHEY and CDR2 SVGAGI. V shed 9 bases and J 2 bases; nucleotides not matched to a gene: 7. The CDR3 is 14 amino acids. Here the CDR3 reads CASSTGTGNQPQHF. CDR3 DNA: TGTGCCAGTTCGACAGGGACGGGCAATCAGCCCCAGCATTTT.